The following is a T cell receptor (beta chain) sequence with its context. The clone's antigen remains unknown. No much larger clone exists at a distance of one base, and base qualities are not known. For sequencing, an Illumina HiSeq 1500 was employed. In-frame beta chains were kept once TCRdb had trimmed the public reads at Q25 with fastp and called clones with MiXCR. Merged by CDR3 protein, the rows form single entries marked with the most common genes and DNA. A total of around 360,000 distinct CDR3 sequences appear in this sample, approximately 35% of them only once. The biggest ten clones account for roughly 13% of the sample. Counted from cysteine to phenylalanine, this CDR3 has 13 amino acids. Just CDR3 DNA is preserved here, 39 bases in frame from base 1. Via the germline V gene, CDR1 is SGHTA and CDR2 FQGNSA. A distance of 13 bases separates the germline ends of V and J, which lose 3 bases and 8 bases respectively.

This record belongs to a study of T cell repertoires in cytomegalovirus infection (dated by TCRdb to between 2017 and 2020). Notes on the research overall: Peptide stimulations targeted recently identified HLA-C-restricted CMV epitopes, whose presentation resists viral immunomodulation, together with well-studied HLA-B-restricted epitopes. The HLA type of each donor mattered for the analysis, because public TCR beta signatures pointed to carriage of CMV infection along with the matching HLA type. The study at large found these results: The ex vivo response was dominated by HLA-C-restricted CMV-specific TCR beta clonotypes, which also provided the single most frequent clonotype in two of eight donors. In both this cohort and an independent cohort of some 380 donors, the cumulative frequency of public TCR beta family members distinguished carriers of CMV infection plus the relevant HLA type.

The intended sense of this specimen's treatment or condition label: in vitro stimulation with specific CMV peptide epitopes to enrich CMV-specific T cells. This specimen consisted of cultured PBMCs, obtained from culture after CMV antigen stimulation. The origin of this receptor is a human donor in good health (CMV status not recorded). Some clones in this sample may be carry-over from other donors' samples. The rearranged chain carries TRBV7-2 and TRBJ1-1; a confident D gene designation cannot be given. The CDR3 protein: CASSFGYFGEAFF. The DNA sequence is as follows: TGTGCCAGCAGCTTCGGGTATTTTGGGGAAGCTTTCTTT.